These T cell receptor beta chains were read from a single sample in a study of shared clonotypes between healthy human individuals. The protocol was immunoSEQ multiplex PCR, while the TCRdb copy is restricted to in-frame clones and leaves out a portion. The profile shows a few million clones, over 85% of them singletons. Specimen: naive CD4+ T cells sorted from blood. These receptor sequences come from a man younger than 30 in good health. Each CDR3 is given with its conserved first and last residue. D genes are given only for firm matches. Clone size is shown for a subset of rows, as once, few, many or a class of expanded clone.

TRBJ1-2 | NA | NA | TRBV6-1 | CASSEGRYGYTF | TGTGCCAGCAGTGAGGGCCGCTATGGCTACACCTTC
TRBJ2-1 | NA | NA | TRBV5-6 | CASRIPGGSSYNEQFF | TGTGCCAGCAGAATTCCTGGGGGGAGCTCCTACAATGAGCAGTTCTTC
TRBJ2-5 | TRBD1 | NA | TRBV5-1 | CASSLWTGIGQETQYF | TGCGCCAGCAGCTTGTGGACAGGGATCGGTCAAGAGACCCAGTACTTC
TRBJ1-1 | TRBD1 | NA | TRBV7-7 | CASSIPGQGITFF | TGTGCTAGCAGCATTCCGGGACAGGGGATTACTTTCTTT
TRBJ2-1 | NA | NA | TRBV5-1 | CASSLASRDNEQFF | TGCGCCAGCAGCTTAGCTAGCCGAGACAATGAGCAGTTCTTC
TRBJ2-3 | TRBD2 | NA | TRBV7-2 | CASSPPAGTSGRGADTQYF | TGTGCCAGCAGCCCGCCGGCCGGGACTAGCGGGAGGGGGGCAGATACGCAGTATTTT
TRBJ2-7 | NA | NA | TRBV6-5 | CASSSGTRYEQYF | TGTGCCAGCAGTTCCGGGACACGCTACGAGCAGTACTTC
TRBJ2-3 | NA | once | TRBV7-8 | CASWDPEMDTQYF | TGTGCCAGTTGGGACCCTGAGATGGATACGCAGTATTTT
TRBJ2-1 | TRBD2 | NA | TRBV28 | CASSFPGLAGHNEQFF | TGTGCCAGCAGTTTCCCCGGACTAGCTGGCCACAATGAGCAGTTCTTC
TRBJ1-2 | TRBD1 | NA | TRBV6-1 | CASREGQVSYGYTF | TGTGCCAGCAGAGAGGGACAGGTCTCCTATGGCTACACCTTC
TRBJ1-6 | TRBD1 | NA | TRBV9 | CASSPRTGLNSPLHF | TGTGCCAGCAGCCCTAGGACAGGGTTAAATTCACCCCTCCACTTT
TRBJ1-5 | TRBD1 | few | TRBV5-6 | CASSRQGQPQHF | TGTGCCAGCAGCAGACAGGGTCAGCCCCAGCATTTT
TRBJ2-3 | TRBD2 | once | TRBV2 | CASSDGSGPSTDTQYF | TGTGCCAGCAGTGATGGTAGCGGGCCTAGCACAGATACGCAGTATTTT
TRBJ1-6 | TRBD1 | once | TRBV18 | CASSPGTGTYNSPLHF | TGTGCCAGCTCACCCGGGACAGGGACCTATAATTCACCCCTCCACTTT
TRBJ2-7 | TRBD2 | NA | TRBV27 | CASSFGGSEQYF | TGTGCCAGCAGTTTTGGCGGGAGCGAGCAGTACTTC
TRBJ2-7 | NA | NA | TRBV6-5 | CASSYSYASLRYEQYF | TGTGCCAGCAGTTACTCGTACGCGTCGCTCAGGTACGAGCAGTACTTC
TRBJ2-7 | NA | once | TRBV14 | CASSQGGYRFHEQYF | TGTGCCAGCAGCCAAGGAGGGTATAGGTTCCACGAGCAGTACTTC
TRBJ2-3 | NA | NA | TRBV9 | CASSKAEGRADTQYF | TGTGCCAGCAGCAAAGCGGAAGGACGGGCAGATACGCAGTATTTT
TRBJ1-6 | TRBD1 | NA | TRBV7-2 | CASSLVQGGVAHHF | TGTGCCAGCAGCTTAGTACAGGGGGGGGTCGCTCACCACTTT
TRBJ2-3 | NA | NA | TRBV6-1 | CASNGRLLTDTQYF | TGTGCCAGCAATGGTAGACTCCTAACAGATACGCAGTATTTT
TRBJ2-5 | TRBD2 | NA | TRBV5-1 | CASSFHAGGPSETQYF | TGCGCCAGCAGCTTTCACGCGGGGGGGCCGTCAGAGACCCAGTACTTC
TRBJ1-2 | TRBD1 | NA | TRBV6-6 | CASSYQGQGAYGYTF | TGTGCCAGCAGTTACCAGGGACAGGGGGCCTATGGCTACACCTTC
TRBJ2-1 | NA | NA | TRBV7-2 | CASSPRLGGAINEQFF | TGTGCCAGCAGCCCTCGACTAGGCGGGGCCATCAATGAGCAGTTCTTC
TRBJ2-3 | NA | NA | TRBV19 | CASSKGGIATDTQYF | TGTGCCAGTAGTAAAGGTGGAATAGCGACAGATACGCAGTATTTT
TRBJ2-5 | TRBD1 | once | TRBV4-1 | CASSQGGQGGKTQYF | TGCGCCAGCAGCCAAGGCGGACAGGGCGGGAAGACCCAGTACTTC
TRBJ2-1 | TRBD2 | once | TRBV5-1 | CASSLQASGYNEQFF | TGCGCCAGCAGCTTGCAGGCTAGCGGATACAATGAGCAGTTCTTC
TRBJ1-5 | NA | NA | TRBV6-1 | CASSGDRPQHF | TGTGCCAGCAGTGGCGACAGGCCCCAGCATTTT
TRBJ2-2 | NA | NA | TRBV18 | CASSQQGSGTGELFF | TGTGCCAGCTCACAACAGGGCTCGGGGACCGGGGAGCTGTTTTTT
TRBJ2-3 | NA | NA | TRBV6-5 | CASSPVGLSTDTQYF | TGTGCCAGCAGTCCCGTCGGGCTGAGCACAGATACGCAGTATTTT
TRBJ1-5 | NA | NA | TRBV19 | CASSFRPGTSTLDSNQPQHF | TGTGCCAGTAGTTTCCGTCCCGGGACAAGCACTTTAGATAGCAATCAGCCCCAGCATTTT
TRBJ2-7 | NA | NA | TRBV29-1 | CSAAGFGSYEQYF | TGCAGCGCCGCTGGCTTTGGCTCCTACGAGCAGTACTTC
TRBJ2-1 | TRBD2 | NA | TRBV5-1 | CASSLGGLAGYNEQFF | TGCGCCAGCAGCTTGGGCGGACTAGCGGGCTACAATGAGCAGTTCTTC
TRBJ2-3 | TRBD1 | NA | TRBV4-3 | CASSQQGGTDTQYF | TGCGCCAGCAGCCAGCAGGGGGGCACAGATACGCAGTATTTT
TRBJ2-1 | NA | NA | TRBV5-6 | CASSSTGGLGYNEQFF | TGTGCCAGCAGCTCCACCGGAGGACTGGGCTACAATGAGCAGTTCTTC
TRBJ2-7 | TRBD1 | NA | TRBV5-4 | CASSFQGAHEQYF | TGTGCCAGCAGTTTTCAGGGGGCTCACGAGCAGTACTTC
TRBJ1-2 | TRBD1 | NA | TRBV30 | CAWKGQDRGYGYTF | TGTGCCTGGAAAGGCCAGGACAGGGGGTACGGCTACACCTTC
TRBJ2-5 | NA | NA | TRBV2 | CASTGAQGGTQYF | TGTGCCAGCACCGGGGCCCAAGGTGGGACCCAGTACTTC
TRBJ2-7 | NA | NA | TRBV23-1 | CASSQPRWPTGYGAYEQYF | TGCGCCAGCAGTCAGCCCCGATGGCCCACAGGGTATGGGGCCTACGAGCAGTACTTC
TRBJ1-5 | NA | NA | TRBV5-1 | CASSLTGIGNQPQHF | TGCGCCAGCAGCTTGACGGGGATAGGGAATCAGCCCCAGCATTTT
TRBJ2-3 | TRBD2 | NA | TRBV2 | CASRGLAGKSTDTQYF | TGTGCCAGCAGGGGACTAGCGGGGAAAAGCACAGATACGCAGTATTTT
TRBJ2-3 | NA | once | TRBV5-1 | CASRGGVGTDTQYF | TGCGCCAGCAGAGGGGGAGTAGGCACAGATACGCAGTATTTT
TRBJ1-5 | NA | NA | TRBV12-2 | CASRLVGDDRGNQPQHF | TGTGCAAGTCGCTTAGTCGGCGACGACAGGGGCAATCAGCCCCAGCATTTT
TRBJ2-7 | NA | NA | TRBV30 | CAWSGGSPTYEQYF | TGTGCCTGGAGTGGTGGCAGTCCTACCTACGAGCAGTACTTC
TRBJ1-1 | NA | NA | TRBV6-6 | CASSYRAETGEAFF | TGTGCCAGCAGTTACAGGGCCGAGACGGGTGAAGCTTTCTTT
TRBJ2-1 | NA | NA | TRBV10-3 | CAISEYQGTNEQFF | TGTGCCATCAGTGAGTACCAGGGGACCAATGAGCAGTTCTTC
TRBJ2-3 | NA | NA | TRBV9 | CASSVDSQADTQYF | TGTGCCAGCAGCGTAGACAGCCAGGCAGATACGCAGTATTTT
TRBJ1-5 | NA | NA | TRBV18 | CASSPGGGNQPQHF | TGTGCCAGCTCACCGGGAGGGGGCAATCAGCCCCAGCATTTT
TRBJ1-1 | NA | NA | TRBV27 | CASRSTVNTEAFF | TGTGCCAGCAGATCGACGGTGAACACTGAAGCTTTCTTT
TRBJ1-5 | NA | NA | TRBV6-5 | CASSDLEGGKPQHF | TGTGCCAGCAGTGACCTGGAAGGGGGGAAGCCCCAGCATTTT
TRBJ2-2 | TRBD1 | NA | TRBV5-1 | CASSLRTGANTGELFF | TGCGCCAGCAGCCTCCGGACAGGGGCGAACACCGGGGAGCTGTTTTTT
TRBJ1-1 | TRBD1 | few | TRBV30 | CAWDDRANTEAFF | TGTGCCTGGGACGACAGGGCGAACACTGAAGCTTTCTTT